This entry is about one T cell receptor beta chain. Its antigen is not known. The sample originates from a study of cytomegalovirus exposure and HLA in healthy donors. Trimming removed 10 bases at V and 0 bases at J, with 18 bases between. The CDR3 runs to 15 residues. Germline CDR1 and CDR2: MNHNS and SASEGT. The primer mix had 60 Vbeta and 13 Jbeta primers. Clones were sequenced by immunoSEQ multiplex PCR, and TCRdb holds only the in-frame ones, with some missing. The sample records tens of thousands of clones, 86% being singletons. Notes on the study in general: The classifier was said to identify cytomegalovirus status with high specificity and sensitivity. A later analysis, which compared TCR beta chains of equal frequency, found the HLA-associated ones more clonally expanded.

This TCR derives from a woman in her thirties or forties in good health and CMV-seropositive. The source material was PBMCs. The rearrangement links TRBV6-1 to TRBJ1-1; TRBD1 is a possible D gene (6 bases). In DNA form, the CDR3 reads TGTGCCATCGGGTGGACAGCTACTCTGAACACTGAAGCTTTCTTT. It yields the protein CAIGWTATLNTEAFF.